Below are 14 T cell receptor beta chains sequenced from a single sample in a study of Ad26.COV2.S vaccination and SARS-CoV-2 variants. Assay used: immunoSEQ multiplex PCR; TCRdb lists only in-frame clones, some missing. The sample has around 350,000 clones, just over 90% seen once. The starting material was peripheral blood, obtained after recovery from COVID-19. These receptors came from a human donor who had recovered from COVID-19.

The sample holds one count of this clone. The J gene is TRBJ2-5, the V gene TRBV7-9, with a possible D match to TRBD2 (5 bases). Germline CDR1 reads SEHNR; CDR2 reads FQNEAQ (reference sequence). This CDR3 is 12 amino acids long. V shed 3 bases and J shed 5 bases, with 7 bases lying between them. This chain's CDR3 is CASSLRVETQYF. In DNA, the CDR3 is TGTGCCAGCAGCTTGAGGGTGGAGACCCAGTACTTC.

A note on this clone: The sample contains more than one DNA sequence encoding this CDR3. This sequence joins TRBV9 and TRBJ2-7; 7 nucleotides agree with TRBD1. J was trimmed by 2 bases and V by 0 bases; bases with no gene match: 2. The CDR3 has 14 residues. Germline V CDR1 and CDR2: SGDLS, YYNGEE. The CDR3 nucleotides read TGTGCCAGCAGCGTAGGGGACAGCACCTACGAGCAGTACTTC. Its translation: CASSVGDSTYEQYF. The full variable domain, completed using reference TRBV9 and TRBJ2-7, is DSGVTQTPKHLITATGQRVTLRCSPRSGDLSVYWYQQSLDQGLQFLIQYYNGEERAKGNILERFSAQQFPDLHSELNLSSLELGDSALYFCASSVGDSTYEQYFGPGTRLTVT.

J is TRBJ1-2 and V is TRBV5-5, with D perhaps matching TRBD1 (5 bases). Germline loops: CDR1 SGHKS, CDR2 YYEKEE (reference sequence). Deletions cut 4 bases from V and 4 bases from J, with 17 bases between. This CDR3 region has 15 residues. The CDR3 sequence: CASSQPDRGGYGYTF. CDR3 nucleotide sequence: TGTGCCAGCAGCCAACCGGATCGGGGCGGCTATGGCTACACCTTC.

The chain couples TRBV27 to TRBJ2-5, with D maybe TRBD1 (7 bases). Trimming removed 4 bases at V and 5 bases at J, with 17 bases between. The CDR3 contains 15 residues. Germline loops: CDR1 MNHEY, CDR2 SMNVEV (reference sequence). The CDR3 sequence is CASSSPAGTAETQYF. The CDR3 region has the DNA TGTGCCAGCAGTTCCCCCGCGGGGACAGCGGAGACCCAGTACTTC.

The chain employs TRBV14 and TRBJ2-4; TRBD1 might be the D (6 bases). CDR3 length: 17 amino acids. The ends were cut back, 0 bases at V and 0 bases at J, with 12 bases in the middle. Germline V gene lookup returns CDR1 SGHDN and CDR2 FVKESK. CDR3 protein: CASSQEEQGIAKNIQYF. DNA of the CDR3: TGTGCCAGCAGCCAAGAGGAACAGGGTATAGCCAAAAACATTCAGTACTTC.

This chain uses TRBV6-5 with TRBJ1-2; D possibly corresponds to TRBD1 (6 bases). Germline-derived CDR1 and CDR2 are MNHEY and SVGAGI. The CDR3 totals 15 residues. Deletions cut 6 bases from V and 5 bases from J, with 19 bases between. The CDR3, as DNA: TGTGCCAGCAGCCGTACAAGCAGGGGAAGATATGGCTACACCTTC. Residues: CASSRTSRGRYGYTF.

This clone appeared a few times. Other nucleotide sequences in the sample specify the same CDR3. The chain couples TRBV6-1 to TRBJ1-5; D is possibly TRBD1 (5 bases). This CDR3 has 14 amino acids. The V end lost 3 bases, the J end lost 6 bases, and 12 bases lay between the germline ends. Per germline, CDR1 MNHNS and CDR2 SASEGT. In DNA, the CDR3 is TGTGCCAGCAGTGAGGGCAGGGTAGGTCAGCCCCAGCATTTT. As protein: CASSEGRVGQPQHF.

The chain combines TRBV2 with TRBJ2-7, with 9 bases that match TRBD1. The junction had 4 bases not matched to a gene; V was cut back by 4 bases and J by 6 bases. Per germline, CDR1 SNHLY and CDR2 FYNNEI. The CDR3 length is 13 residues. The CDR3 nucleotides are TGTGCCAGCAGTGTGGGACAGGGTTCCGAGCAGTACTTC. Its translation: CASSVGQGSEQYF.

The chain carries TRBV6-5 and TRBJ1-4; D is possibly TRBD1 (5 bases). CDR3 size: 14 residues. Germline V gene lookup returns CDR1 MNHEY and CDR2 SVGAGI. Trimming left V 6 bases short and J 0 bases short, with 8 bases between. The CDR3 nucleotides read TGTGCCAGCAGCCAGACAGCAACTAATGAAAAACTGTTTTTT. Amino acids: CASSQTATNEKLFF.

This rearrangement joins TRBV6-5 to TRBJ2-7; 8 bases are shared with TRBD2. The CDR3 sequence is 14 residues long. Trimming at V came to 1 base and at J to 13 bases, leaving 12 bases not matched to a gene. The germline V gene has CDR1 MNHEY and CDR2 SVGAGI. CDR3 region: CASSYYPGDSGAYF. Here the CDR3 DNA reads TGTGCCAGCAGTTACTACCCCGGGGATAGCGGGGCCTACTTC.

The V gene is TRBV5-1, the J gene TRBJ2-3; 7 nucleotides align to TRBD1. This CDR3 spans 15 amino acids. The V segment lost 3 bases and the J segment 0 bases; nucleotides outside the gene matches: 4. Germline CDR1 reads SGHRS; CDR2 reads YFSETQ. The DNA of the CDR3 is TGCGCCAGCAGCTGGACAGGTTTTAGCACAGATACGCAGTATTTT. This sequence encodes CASSWTGFSTDTQYF.

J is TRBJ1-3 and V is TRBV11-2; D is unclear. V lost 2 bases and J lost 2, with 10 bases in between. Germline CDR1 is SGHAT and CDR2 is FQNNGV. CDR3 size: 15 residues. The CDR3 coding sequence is TGTGCCAGCAGCTTACTATTAGGGCCTGGAAACACCATATATTTT. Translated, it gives CASSLLLGPGNTIYF.

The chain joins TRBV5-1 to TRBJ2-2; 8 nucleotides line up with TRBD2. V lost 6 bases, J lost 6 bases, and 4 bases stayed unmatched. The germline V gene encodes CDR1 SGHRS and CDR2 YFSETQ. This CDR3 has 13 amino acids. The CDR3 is CASTGGGPGELFF. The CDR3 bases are TGCGCCAGCACCGGGGGGGGCCCCGGGGAGCTGTTTTTT.

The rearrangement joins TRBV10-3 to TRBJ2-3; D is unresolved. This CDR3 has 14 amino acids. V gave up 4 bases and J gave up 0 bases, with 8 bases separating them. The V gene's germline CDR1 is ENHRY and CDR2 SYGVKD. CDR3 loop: CAISGLISTDTQYF. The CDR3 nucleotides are TGTGCCATCAGTGGGCTTATTAGCACAGATACGCAGTATTTT.